Below, 19 T cell receptor beta chains from the same sample are listed, as sequenced in a study of OX40 agonist ivuxolimab in advanced cancers. Measured with immunoSEQ multiplex PCR; TCRdb has only the in-frame clones, and not every one. The sample lists about 51,000 clones; roughly 86% were seen once. The sequencing here drew on CD4+ or CD8+ T cells sorted from blood, taken in a trial of the OX40 agonist ivuxolimab. These receptors were collected from an adult with an advanced solid tumor such as melanoma, head and neck, liver or kidney cancer.

The chain is built from TRBV2 and TRBJ2-7; D possibly corresponds to TRBD1 (5 bases). Trimming left V 6 bases short and J 4 bases short, with 10 bases between. Germline V gene data show CDR1 as SNHLY and CDR2 as FYNNEI. The CDR3 is 12 amino acids. The DNA for the CDR3 is TGTGCCAGCAGAAGACAGCAGTACGAGCAGTACTTC. Its translation is CASRRQQYEQYF.

The chain links TRBV18 to TRBJ1-1; 7 bases are shared with TRBD1. This CDR3 is built from 13 residues. With 8 bases clipped from V and 11 bases from J, the junction kept 14 bases outside the gene matches. Per germline, CDR1 KGHSH and CDR2 LQKENI. CDR3 sequence reads: CASPRGTAGGAFF. The CDR3 nucleotides are TGTGCCAGCCCCAGGGGGACAGCCGGGGGGGCTTTCTTT.

This clone was detected once. The chain recombines TRBV19 with TRBJ1-2; D uncertain. The CDR3 is 12 residues long. The germline V gene encodes CDR1 LNHDA and CDR2 SQIVND (reference sequence). V was shortened by 3 bases and J by 4 bases, with 6 bases between the two germline ends. The CDR3 is CASSMLAYGYTF. CDR3 in DNA: TGTGCCAGTAGTATGTTAGCCTATGGCTACACCTTC. The full variable domain, its missing parts supplied by reference TRBV19 and TRBJ1-2, is DGGITQSPKYLFRKEGQNVTLSCEQNLNHDAMYWYRQDPGQGLRLIYYSQIVNDFQKGDIAEGYSVSREKKESFPLTVTSAQKNPTAFYLCASSMLAYGYTFGSGTRLTVV.

The chain uses TRBV5-1 and TRBJ2-1, with D possibly being TRBD2 (7 bases). This CDR3 has 16 residues. Germline CDR1 and CDR2: SGHRS and YFSETQ. The V and J ends lost 0 bases and 7 bases respectively, with 17 bases between them. The CDR3 DNA reads TGCGCCAGCAGCTTGGATGAGGGGGGGCCTAGAAATGAGCAGTTCTTC. Translated, it gives CASSLDEGGPRNEQFF.

The V gene is TRBV5-4, the J gene TRBJ2-5, with 7 bases matching TRBD1. This CDR3 has 15 amino acids. Trimming took 0 bases from V and 5 from J; bases not matched to a gene: 7. CDR1 and CDR2 from the germline V gene are SGHNT and YYREEE (reference sequence). The CDR3 DNA reads TGTGCCAGCAGCTTGGCAGACAGGGTTTGGGAGACCCAGTACTTC. Translating gives CASSLADRVWETQYF.

This clone was observed a handful of times. Distinct nucleotide sequences in the sample also encode this CDR3. This chain connects TRBV5-1 to TRBJ1-5, with a possible D match to TRBD1 (5 bases). There are 14 residues in the CDR3. Trimming left V 0 bases short and J 4 bases short, with 8 bases between. Per the germline V gene, CDR1 is SGHRS and CDR2 is YFSETQ. In nucleotides, the CDR3 is TGCGCCAGCAGCTTGGGGGGCAGGAATCAGCCCCAGCATTTT. It codes for CASSLGGRNQPQHF. Using reference TRBV5-1 and TRBJ1-5 for the parts outside the CDR3, the full variable domain is KAGVTQTPRYLIKTRGQQVTLSCSPISGHRSVSWYQQTPGQGLQFLFEYFSETQRNKGNFPGRFSGRQFSNSRSEMNVSTLELGDSALYLCASSLGGRNQPQHFGDGTRLSIL.

The DNA of the CDR3 is TGTGCCAGCAGCTTCGGGCGGGAACTCCCTACAAATGAGCAGTTCTTC. It encodes CASSFGRELPTNEQFF. The rearrangement uses TRBV11-2 and TRBJ2-1; a weak D match, TRBD2 (6 bases). The CDR3 is 16 residues long. CDR1 is SGHAT, CDR2 FQNNGV, per germline. V was pared by 3 bases and J by 7 bases, with 19 bases between.

The V gene is TRBV5-4, the J gene TRBJ2-7; tentatively, D is TRBD2 (5 bases). V lost 6 bases and J 6 bases, leaving 16 bases between the germline ends. CDR1 is SGHNT, CDR2 YYREEE, per germline (reference sequence). The CDR3 spans 13 residues. Here the CDR3 DNA reads TGTGCCAGCACCGACCGAGGGAGTGGCGAGCAGTACTTC. It encodes CASTDRGSGEQYF.

The chain couples TRBV5-1 to TRBJ2-6, with D possibly TRBD2 on 6 matching bases. CDR3 size: 18 residues. Germline-derived CDR1 and CDR2 are SGHRS and YFSETQ. The V end was cut by 5 bases, the J end by 0 bases, with 18 bases between. The CDR3 is CASRLRSGVSSGANVLTF. CDR3 nucleotides: TGCGCCAGCAGGCTGAGGTCGGGGGTCTCCTCTGGGGCCAACGTCCTGACTTTC.

This clone showed up just once. The V call is TRBV15, the J call TRBJ1-3; D perhaps matches TRBD1 (5 bases). The CDR3 spans 16 residues. Germline CDR1 reads LNHNV; CDR2 reads YYDKDF (reference sequence). Trimming took 4 bases from V and 5 from J, leaving 18 bases between them. The CDR3 sequence is CATSTYVTDIRNTIYF. Here the CDR3 DNA reads TGTGCCACCAGCACCTATGTGACAGATATAAGAAACACCATATATTTT.

The rearrangement links TRBV9 to TRBJ2-3, with 7 bases identical to TRBD2. Germline trimming cut 6 bases from V and 0 bases from J; bases unmatched to any gene: 7. The CDR3 is 15 residues long. Germline assignment: CDR1 SGDLS and CDR2 YYNGEE. CDR3 loop: CASTSGGSSTDTQYF. CDR3 nucleotides: TGTGCCAGCACCTCCGGGGGGTCGAGCACAGATACGCAGTATTTT.

The rearrangement uses TRBV2 and TRBJ1-1, with 8 bases fitting TRBD1. The germline V gene has CDR1 SNHLY and CDR2 FYNNEI. V dropped 5 bases and J dropped 1; count of bases not matched to a gene: 3. This CDR3 spans 14 amino acids. The CDR3 loop reads CASSSDRENTEAFF. The CDR3 DNA reads TGTGCCAGCAGTTCGGACAGGGAGAACACTGAAGCTTTCTTT.

This chain links TRBV11-2 with TRBJ2-2; D is perhaps TRBD1 or TRBD2 (5 bases each). V was shortened by 5 bases and J by 6 bases, with 19 bases between the two germline ends. The CDR3 is made up of 16 amino acids. Germline assignment: CDR1 SGHAT and CDR2 FQNNGV. The CDR3 DNA is TGTGCCAGCAGCCCGGTTAAATTCGAGGGGTCCGGGGAGCTGTTTTTT. Translated: CASSPVKFEGSGELFF.

This chain joins TRBV7-8 and TRBJ2-7, with D hard to call. This CDR3 contains 15 residues. V was shortened by 5 bases and J by 0 bases, with 14 bases between the two germline ends. Germline CDR1 is SGHVS and CDR2 is FQNEAQ. This CDR3 is CASSRNSRSSYEQYF. DNA for the CDR3: TGTGCCAGCAGCCGTAATAGCAGAAGCTCCTACGAGCAGTACTTC.

The sample holds a few counts of this clone. The chain uses TRBV7-2 and TRBJ2-2, with 7 bases lining up with TRBD1. The CDR3 length is 15 residues. After removal of 3 bases from V and 4 bases from J, the junction contained 5 bases not matched to a gene. CDR1 SGHTA and CDR2 FQGNSA come from the germline V gene. DNA for the CDR3: TGTGCCAGCAGCTTCCGGGACAGAGCCACCGGGGAGCTGTTTTTT. Translated: CASSFRDRATGELFF.

The V call is TRBV5-5, the J call TRBJ2-2; possibly TRBD1 for D (6 bases). Germline loops: CDR1 SGHKS, CDR2 YYEKEE (reference sequence). V was pared by 5 bases and J by 4 bases, with 15 bases between. The CDR3 is 15 amino acids. The CDR3 region is CASRVQGSGTGELFF. The CDR3 DNA sequence: TGTGCCAGCAGGGTACAGGGTAGTGGCACCGGGGAGCTGTTTTTT.

The chain combines TRBV7-6 with TRBJ2-3; D might be TRBD1 or TRBD2, each matching 5 bases. From germline, CDR1 is SGHVS and CDR2 FNYEAQ. CDR3 length: 19 amino acids. Trimming removed 4 bases at V and 2 bases at J, with 25 bases between. The CDR3 loop is CASSYIGGGQLLATDTQYF. The CDR3 DNA is TGTGCCAGCAGCTACATTGGGGGTGGGCAACTTCTCGCCACAGATACGCAGTATTTT.

CDR3 in amino acids: CASSDPGLAGAGELFF. The CDR3 coding sequence is TGTGCCAGCAGCGACCCGGGACTAGCGGGAGCCGGGGAGCTGTTTTTT. The J gene is TRBJ2-2, the V gene TRBV25-1; 14 bases map to TRBD2. The germline V gene has CDR1 MGHDK and CDR2 SYGVNS. The length of the CDR3 is 16 residues. V shed 6 bases and J 6 bases; nucleotides not matched to a gene: 6. Full variable domain (outside the CDR3, taken from reference TRBV25-1 and TRBJ2-2): EADIYQTPRYLVIGTGKKITLECSQTMGHDKMYWYQQDPGMELHLIHYSYGVNSTEKGDLSSESTVSRIRTEHFPLTLESARPSHTSQYLCASSDPGLAGAGELFFGEGSRLTVL.

The genes are TRBV6-1 and TRBJ1-3; TRBD1 matches 10 bases. The CDR3 has 14 amino acids. V lost 10 bases and J lost 4; bases outside the gene matches: 7. Germline V gene lookup returns CDR1 MNHNS and CDR2 SASEGT. The CDR3 protein is CATATGGSGNTIYF. The DNA for the CDR3 is TGTGCCACCGCGACAGGGGGCAGCGGAAACACCATATATTTT.